The next 26 T cell receptor beta chains were all read from a single sample in a study of control samples from healthy donors and cancer patients. Some clones are missing from TCRdb's copy, which holds only in-frame ones; the method was immunoSEQ multiplex PCR. Counted here are 400,000 to 450,000 clones, 75% to 95% occurring once; the ten biggest clones make up about 6.3%. The sequenced sample was PBMCs. All receptors come from a man in his forties with head and neck cancer.

The rearrangement joins TRBV2 to TRBJ1-1; TRBD1 matches 7 bases. J was trimmed by 3 bases and V by 5 bases; bases with no gene match: 12. Germline lookup yields CDR1 SNHLY and CDR2 FYNNEI. The CDR3 consists of 16 residues. The CDR3 loop is CASSLTGMTRDTEAFF. The CDR3 region has the DNA TGTGCCAGCAGTTTGACAGGGATGACGAGGGACACTGAAGCTTTCTTT. Full variable domain (remainder filled in from reference TRBV2 and TRBJ1-1): EPEVTQTPSHQVTQMGQEVILRCVPISNHLYFYWYRQILGQKVEFLVSFYNNEISEKSEIFDDQFSVERPDGSNFTLKIRSTKLEDSAMYFCASSLTGMTRDTEAFFGQGTRLTVV.

The sample holds one count of this clone. The J gene is TRBJ1-1, the V gene TRBV6-5, with D maybe TRBD1 (5 bases). V lost 11 bases to trimming and J lost 5 bases, with 18 bases between them. The CDR3 consists of 13 residues. Germline V gives CDR1 MNHEY, CDR2 SVGAGI. The CDR3 region is CASRGSWGTEAFF. The CDR3 region has the DNA TGTGCCTCCCGGGGCTCCTGGGGGACTGAAGCTTTCTTT.

The CDR3 nucleotides read TGTGCCAGCAGGGCGACGGGGTATGAAAAACTGTTTTTT. It encodes CASRATGYEKLFF. This chain uses TRBV6-6 with TRBJ1-4; the D is unclear. V was trimmed by 6 bases and J by 6 bases, leaving 11 bases between them. This CDR3 has 13 amino acids. The germline CDR1 and CDR2 sequences are MNHNY and SVGAGI (reference sequence).

There are a few counts of this clone. V gene TRBV30 combines with J gene TRBJ2-7; the match to TRBD2 covers 7 bases. The germline V gene encodes CDR1 GTSNPN and CDR2 SVGIG (reference sequence). The V segment lost 1 base and the J segment 3 bases; nucleotides outside the gene matches: 9. CDR3 length equals 15 residues. This CDR3 is CAWSERDYTHYEQYF. The CDR3 nucleotides read TGTGCCTGGAGTGAGCGGGACTACACGCACTACGAGCAGTACTTC.

V usage is TRBV7-2 and J usage is TRBJ1-5; 8 nucleotides agree with TRBD1. Looked up from germline, CDR1 is SGHTA and CDR2 is FQGNSA. After removal of 1 base from V and 5 bases from J, the junction contained 4 bases not matched to a gene. The CDR3 has 15 amino acids. CDR3 in amino acids: CASSLDSRGHQPQHF. CDR3 DNA: TGTGCCAGCAGCTTAGATTCCAGGGGGCATCAGCCCCAGCATTTT. Using reference TRBV7-2 and TRBJ1-5 for the parts outside the CDR3, the full variable domain is GAGVSQSPSNKVTEKGKDVELRCDPISGHTALYWYRQSLGQGLEFLIYFQGNSAPDKSGLPSDRFSAERTGGSVSTLTIQRTQQEDSAVYLCASSLDSRGHQPQHFGDGTRLSIL.

The CDR3 loop is CASSESEGLSYEQYF. In DNA, the CDR3 is TGTGCCAGCAGTGAATCGGAAGGACTCTCCTACGAGCAGTACTTC. This sequence joins TRBV25-1 and TRBJ2-7; TRBD2 is a possible D gene (5 bases). Germline V gene data show CDR1 as MGHDK and CDR2 as SYGVNS. The V end lost 1 base, the J end lost 0 bases, and 10 bases lay between the germline ends. The CDR3 spans 15 residues.

The chain recombines TRBV9 with TRBJ2-7; D unresolved. Trimming pared 4 bases from V and 1 base from J, leaving 15 bases between. This CDR3 has 15 amino acids. Germline V gene lookup returns CDR1 SGDLS and CDR2 YYNGEE. CDR3 region: CASSSSTDGSYEQYF. CDR3 bases: TGTGCCAGCAGCTCCTCAACGGACGGTTCCTACGAGCAGTACTTC.

The chain links TRBV6-2 or TRBV6-3 to TRBJ2-1, with 9 bases that match TRBD1. In germline, CDR1 is MNHEY, CDR2 SVGEGT. The CDR3 has 19 residues. The V gene end was trimmed by 2 bases and the J gene end by 7 bases; junction bases not matched to a gene: 18. The CDR3 DNA reads TGTGCCAGCAGTTACACCTTACCTTATACAGGGGGCAATACGAATGAGCAGTTCTTC. Protein: CASSYTLPYTGGNTNEQFF.

The rearrangement links TRBV25-1 to TRBJ1-6; possibly TRBD1 for D (5 bases). Per germline, CDR1 MGHDK and CDR2 SYGVNS. The CDR3 is 15 residues long. V was trimmed by 4 bases and J by 7 bases, leaving 14 bases between them. The chain's CDR3 is CASSAYRDGNSPLHF. The CDR3 nucleotides read TGTGCCAGCAGTGCTTACCGGGACGGAAATTCACCCCTCCACTTT.

The CDR3 bases are TGTGCCAGCAGTTTAGGACGGGAGAGCTCCTACGAGCAGTACTTC. This codes for CASSLGRESSYEQYF. This chain uses TRBV27 with TRBJ2-7; a weak D match, TRBD2 (6 bases). Germline V gene lookup returns CDR1 MNHEY and CDR2 SMNVEV (reference sequence). Trimming pared 2 bases from V and 0 bases from J, leaving 11 bases between. This CDR3 is built from 15 residues.

The chain employs TRBV30 and TRBJ1-1; a possible D gene is TRBD1 (6 bases). CDR1 GTSNPN and CDR2 SVGIG come from the germline V gene (reference sequence). V lost 4 bases and J lost 10, with 19 bases in between. The CDR3 is 13 residues long. The CDR3 region has the DNA TGTGCCTGGACTACTCAGGGGATGGGTGTAGCTTTCTTT. This gives the protein CAWTTQGMGVAFF.

The chain employs TRBV9 and TRBJ2-7, with D tentatively TRBD1 (6 bases). Per the germline V gene, CDR1 is SGDLS and CDR2 is YYNGEE. CDR3 length: 13 amino acids. Trimming removed 4 bases at V and 11 bases at J, with 19 bases between. In DNA form, the CDR3 reads TGTGCCAGCAGCTCGGGACACCAAACAACGGAGTACTTC. Protein sequence: CASSSGHQTTEYF.

The chain uses TRBV15 and TRBJ1-1; 8 nucleotides align to TRBD1. V was clipped by 0 bases and J by 5 bases; unmatched bases: 5. The germline V gene encodes CDR1 LNHNV and CDR2 YYDKDF (reference sequence). This CDR3 spans 15 amino acids. The CDR3 DNA reads as TGTGCCACCAGCAGAGAAGGACAGGGATGGACTGAAGCTTTCTTT. Amino acids: CATSREGQGWTEAFF. The full variable domain, its missing parts supplied by reference TRBV15 and TRBJ1-1, is DAMVIQNPRYQVTQFGKPVTLSCSQTLNHNVMYWYQQKSSQAPKLLFHYYDKDFNNEADTPDNFQSRRPNTSFCFLDIRSPGLGDTAMYLCATSREGQGWTEAFFGQGTRLTVV.

Note on this clone: Distinct nucleotide sequences in the sample also encode this CDR3. The J gene is TRBJ1-1, the V gene TRBV6-5, with D maybe TRBD1 (5 bases). V was cut by 4 bases and J by 5 bases, with 11 bases left in between. This CDR3 has 13 residues. CDR1 is MNHEY, CDR2 SVGAGI, per germline. DNA of the CDR3: TGTGCCAGCAGTTCCACTGGGGGTACTGAAGCTTTCTTT. Protein product: CASSSTGGTEAFF.

The V and J genes are TRBV28 and TRBJ2-7; 10 bases fit TRBD1. The CDR3 is made up of 13 amino acids. V lost 6 bases to trimming and J lost 7 bases; unmatched junction nucleotides: 6. The germline gives CDR1 MDHEN, CDR2 SYDVKM. The chain's CDR3 is CASRTGQGWEQYF. The CDR3 DNA follows: TGTGCCAGCAGAACGGGACAGGGGTGGGAGCAGTACTTC.

The gene calls are TRBV28 and TRBJ2-3; D ambiguous. The V gene lost 2 bases and the J gene lost 0 bases, with 12 bases spanning the gap. Germline CDR1 MDHEN, CDR2 SYDVKM. The CDR3 contains 16 residues. The CDR3 DNA is TGTGCCAGCAGTTTAACGGGTCTGACGAGCACAGATACGCAGTATTTT. It encodes CASSLTGLTSTDTQYF.

The chain links TRBV13 to TRBJ1-1; 7 bases are a match to TRBD1. Germline values: CDR1 PRHDT, CDR2 FYEKMQ (reference sequence). This CDR3 is built from 15 residues. V was pared by 7 bases and J by 1 base, with 9 bases of the junction left unmatched. Written as DNA, the CDR3 is TGTGCCAGCACTCACAGGGGCTACTCGAACACTGAAGCTTTCTTT. Protein product: CASTHRGYSNTEAFF.

The chain recombines TRBV6-5 with TRBJ1-5; a weak D match, TRBD1 (6 bases). V shed 6 bases and J shed 5 bases, with 8 bases lying between them. CDR1 is MNHEY, CDR2 SVGAGI, per germline. There are 12 residues in the CDR3. This CDR3 reads CASRRGDQPQHF. CDR3 DNA sequence: TGTGCCAGCAGGAGGGGGGATCAGCCCCAGCATTTT.

V gene TRBV6-5 combines with J gene TRBJ1-2; no reliable D call. Germline V gene sequence: CDR1 MNHEY, CDR2 SVGAGI. Trimming shortened V by 2 bases and J by 2 bases, and 12 bases separated the two germline ends. This CDR3 contains 15 residues. The CDR3 DNA follows: TGTGCCAGCAGTTACGCCCGAACCGCCAACTATGGCTACACCTTC. Translated: CASSYARTANYGYTF.

To note about this clone: An end of the junction does not agree with germline; a read error may underlie this. The chain employs TRBV7-7 and TRBJ2-5; 8 nucleotides line up with TRBD1. Germline-derived CDR1 and CDR2 are SSHAT and FNYEAQ (reference sequence). The CDR3 loop spans 16 amino acids. CDR3 nucleotides: TGTGCTAGCAGCGCCACAGGGGGAAATTCGGGGGAGACCCAGTACTTC. The encoded protein is CASSATGGNSGETQYF.

The rearrangement joins TRBV10-3 to TRBJ1-6, with 7 bases that match TRBD1. The germline CDR1 and CDR2 sequences are ENHRY and SYGVKD. There are 15 residues in the CDR3. Germline trimming cut 0 bases from V and 15 bases from J; bases unmatched to any gene: 11. CDR3 nucleotides: TGTGCCATCAGTGAGTCGCCAGGGGGGAATTACGACCTCCACTTT. As protein: CAISESPGGNYDLHF.

V and J are TRBV27 and TRBJ1-2; D perhaps matches TRBD1 (5 bases). The V and J ends lost 0 bases and 4 bases respectively, with 12 bases between them. In germline, CDR1 is MNHEY, CDR2 SMNVEV (reference sequence). The CDR3 has 15 residues. CDR3 sequence (DNA): TGTGCCAGCAGTTTATCTCGGGGGGAACTCTATGGCTACACCTTC. Translating it yields CASSLSRGELYGYTF.

A note on this clone: The same CDR3 can be traced to other DNA sequences in this sample. This chain links TRBV29-1 with TRBJ1-1, with D possibly being TRBD1 (5 bases). This CDR3 is built from 12 residues. V was trimmed by 4 bases and J by 2 bases, leaving 8 bases between them. Germline values: CDR1 SQVTM, CDR2 ANQGSEA. CDR3: CSVGQGNTEAFF. The CDR3 region has the DNA TGCAGCGTTGGGCAGGGAAACACTGAAGCTTTCTTT.

The chain is built from TRBV9 and TRBJ1-1, with 8 positions matching TRBD1. The CDR3 has 16 residues. In germline, CDR1 is SGDLS, CDR2 YYNGEE. The V and J ends lost 4 bases and 2 bases, in that order; junction bases with no gene match: 10. In nucleotides, the CDR3 is TGTGCCAGCAGCAAATCCGGGACAGGAATTAACACTGAAGCTTTCTTT. Residues: CASSKSGTGINTEAFF.

The rearrangement uses TRBV28 and TRBJ1-5; D gene ambiguous. Germline V gene lookup returns CDR1 MDHEN and CDR2 SYDVKM. The CDR3 runs 14 residues. The V end lost 8 bases, the J end lost 1 base, and 12 bases lay between the germline ends. The CDR3 DNA is TGTGCCAGCGGCCTAACAGTGAGCAATCAGCCCCAGCATTTT. Translation gives CASGLTVSNQPQHF.

The rearrangement links TRBV28 to TRBJ2-5; 8 positions match TRBD2. V lost 4 bases to trimming and J lost 0 bases; unmatched junction nucleotides: 7. CDR3 length: 16 residues. Germline V CDR1 and CDR2: MDHEN, SYDVKM. CDR3 amino acids: CASSSTHGGDQETQYF. The DNA for the CDR3 is TGTGCCAGCAGTTCCACCCACGGGGGGGACCAAGAGACCCAGTACTTC.